What follows are 14 T cell receptor beta chains derived from one specimen sequenced in a study of post-analysis software for immune sequencing data. Study-wide results and limits: When patients were compared with controls, about 5 TRBV segments were more frequent, TRBV5-6, TRBV5-1 and TRBV20-1 among them.

The antigens for these receptors are not known. Built from TCR beta cDNA, the libraries had unique molecular identifiers in them. A single record per CDR3 protein comes from TCRdb applying MiXCR to the PCR reads. The sample gives roughly 800,000 distinct CDR3 sequences, roughly 50% of which show up once; 4.6% is in the top ten. Input material: blood. These receptors originate from a girl between 10 and 17 years old with multiple sclerosis.

The chain employs TRBV20-1 and TRBJ2-6; D unresolved. With 4 bases removed from V and 0 bases from J, the gap between germline ends came to 7 bases. The CDR3 length is 14 residues. Germline loops: CDR1 DFQATT, CDR2 SNEGSKA (reference sequence). CDR3 nucleotides: TGCAGTGCTACGGACCCCTCTGGGGCCAACGTCCTGACTTTC. This translates into CSATDPSGANVLTF.

The rearrangement links TRBV5-1 to TRBJ1-5, with D unclear. Per the germline V gene, CDR1 is SGHRS and CDR2 is YFSETQ. This CDR3 is 14 amino acids long. V was pared by 1 base and J by 5 bases, with 10 bases between. The CDR3 DNA sequence: TGCGCCAGCAGCTTGTGGGGAGCTGATCAGCCCCAGCATTTT. Protein: CASSLWGADQPQHF.

This chain connects TRBV29-1 to TRBJ2-5, with D perhaps TRBD1 or TRBD2 (5 bases each). The germline V and J ends were trimmed by 4 bases and 11 bases, with 23 bases remaining between them. Germline CDR1 SQVTM, CDR2 ANQGSEA. The CDR3 runs to 14 residues. CDR3 loop: CSVVRGVTYNEQYF. Here the CDR3 DNA reads TGCAGCGTTGTAAGGGGAGTTACCTACAATGAGCAGTACTTC.

This clonotype was observed a few times. This chain uses TRBV4-1 with TRBJ2-4; no clear D gene. The assigned J gene may be wrong: the sequence end matches TRBJ2-7 better. The CDR3 length is 15 residues. CDR1 MGHRA and CDR2 YSYEKL come from the germline V gene. The CDR3 sequence is CASSQELLSSYEQYF. The CDR3 DNA reads TGCGCCAGCAGCCAAGAACTCCTAAGCTCCTACGAGCAGTACTTC.

This chain links TRBV7-2 with TRBJ2-7; D tentatively fits TRBD1 or TRBD2 (6 bases each). CDR1 is SGHTA, CDR2 FQGNSA, per germline. The CDR3 is 15 amino acids. Trimming took 4 bases from V and 0 from J, leaving 13 bases between them. CDR3 sequence (DNA): TGTGCCAGCAGCTCCAACGGAGGGGGCTCCTACGAGCAGTACTTC. Translation gives CASSSNGGGSYEQYF.

The CDR3 coding sequence is TGTGCCAGCAGCTTCCTGGACCGATCCTACGAGCAGTACTTC. It codes for CASSFLDRSYEQYF. This rearrangement joins TRBV11-2 to TRBJ2-7; D is unclear. With 3 bases removed from V and 1 base from J, the gap between germline ends came to 10 bases. The CDR3 totals 14 residues. Germline lookup yields CDR1 SGHAT and CDR2 FQNNGV.

This chain connects TRBV5-1 to TRBJ2-5, with 7 bases fitting TRBD2. This CDR3 is built from 17 residues. Losses at the gene ends were 1 base for V and 5 bases for J; bases not matched to a gene: 14. CDR1 SGHRS and CDR2 YFSETQ come from the germline V gene. CDR3 coding DNA: TGCGCCAGCAGCTTGCTGCGCGGGAGTGAGTTCCTTGAGACCCAGTACTTC. It yields the protein CASSLLRGSEFLETQYF.

The chain is built from TRBV20-1 and TRBJ1-5, with D maybe TRBD1 (5 bases). V lost 1 base and J 4 bases, leaving 11 bases between the germline ends. This CDR3 is built from 14 residues. Per germline, CDR1 DFQATT and CDR2 SNEGSKA (reference sequence). The CDR3 DNA reads TGCAGTGCTAGAGTGGAGGGGAATAATCAGCCCCAGCATTTT. It specifies CSARVEGNNQPQHF.

In the case of this clonotype: At one end, the junction sequence differs from germline, possibly due to a read error. The V and J genes are TRBV20-1 and TRBJ2-5; 7 nucleotides line up with TRBD1. The J call may not be correct, given that the DNA end is closer to TRBJ2-7. There are 13 residues in the CDR3. Germline CDR1 DFQATT, CDR2 SNEGSKA (reference sequence). The CDR3 nucleotides are TGCGGTGCCAGCAATGGACAGGTCTACGAGCAGTACTTC. Its protein product is CGASNGQVYEQYF.

About this clonotype itself: Sequence at one end of the junction differs from germline and may be a read error. This chain links TRBV20-1 with TRBJ2-3; 11 bases line up with TRBD2. This CDR3 spans 17 amino acids. Germline lookup yields CDR1 DFQATT and CDR2 SNEGSKA (reference sequence). As DNA, the CDR3 is TGCAGTGCCGAGGTCACTAGCGGGAGTGGGGGGACAGATATGCAGTATTTT. Amino acid sequence: CSAEVTSGSGGTDMQYF.

V and J are TRBV7-2 and TRBJ2-5; the D is unclear. Germline CDR1 reads SGHTA; CDR2 reads FQGNSA. Trimming removed 1 base at V and 1 base at J, with 10 bases between. This CDR3 region has 15 residues. For the CDR3, the DNA is TGTGCCAGCAGCTTAGTTTTCAGGAGCCAAGAGACCCAGTACTTC. Its translation is CASSLVFRSQETQYF. Using reference TRBV7-2 and TRBJ2-5 for the parts outside the CDR3, the full variable domain is GAGVSQSPSNKVTEKGKDVELRCDPISGHTALYWYRQSLGQGLEFLIYFQGNSAPDKSGLPSDRFSAERTGGSVSTLTIQRTQQEDSAVYLCASSLVFRSQETQYFGPGTRLLVL.

This rearrangement joins TRBV20-1 to TRBJ2-1; 8 bases are a match to TRBD2. V lost 3 bases and J lost 1; bases outside the gene matches: 2. Germline loops: CDR1 DFQATT, CDR2 SNEGSKA (reference sequence). The CDR3 runs 14 residues. CDR3 bases: TGCAGTGCTAGTCGGGAGGGGTCCTACAATGAGCAGTTCTTC. Translation: CSASREGSYNEQFF.

The rearrangement links TRBV10-3 to TRBJ2-5, with TRBD2 matching over 11 bases. CDR1 ENHRY and CDR2 SYGVKD come from the germline V gene. CDR3 length: 17 residues. V shed 4 bases and J 0 bases; nucleotides not matched to a gene: 7. CDR3 nucleotide sequence: TGTGCCATCAGTGGTCGTGCTAGCGGGGGGTACCAAGAGACCCAGTACTTC. Encoded protein: CAISGRASGGYQETQYF.

This clonotype was detected a few times. CDR3 in DNA: TGTGCCACCAGCAGAGGGCTAGCGGGGGGCCTGTACAATGAGCAGTTCTTC. Protein sequence: CATSRGLAGGLYNEQFF. The chain combines TRBV15 with TRBJ2-1; 11 nucleotides match TRBD2. Looked up from germline, CDR1 is LNHNV and CDR2 is YYDKDF (reference sequence). The CDR3 covers 17 residues. The V gene end was trimmed by 1 base and the J gene end by 4 bases; junction bases not matched to a gene: 6.